This T cell receptor beta chain was retrieved from a study of blood T cell repertoires in COVID-19. Only in-frame clones appear in the TCRdb table, and some are missing; sequencing was by immunoSEQ multiplex PCR. The profile shows some 210,000 clones, 80% to 90% of them singletons. V lost 5 bases, J lost 1 base, and 11 bases lay in between. The CDR3 consists of 14 residues. Germline assignment: CDR1 SEHNR and CDR2 FQNEAQ (reference sequence). The V gene is TRBV7-9, the J gene TRBJ1-2; maybe TRBD1 (5 bases). This clonotype was sampled from a woman aged 45 to 65 with active or convalescent COVID-19. Sequencing input: peripheral blood. CDR3 bases: TGTGCCAGCAGCAAGGGGCTTTTTAACTATGGCTACACCTTC. Its protein product is CASSKGLFNYGYTF.